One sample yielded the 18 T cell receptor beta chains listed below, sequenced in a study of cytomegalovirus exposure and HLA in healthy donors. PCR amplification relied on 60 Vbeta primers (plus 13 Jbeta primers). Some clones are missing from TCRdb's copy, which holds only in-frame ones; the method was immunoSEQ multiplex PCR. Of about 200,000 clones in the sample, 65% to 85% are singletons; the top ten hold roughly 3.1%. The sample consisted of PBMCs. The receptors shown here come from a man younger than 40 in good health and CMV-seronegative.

The DNA of the CDR3 is TGCGCCAGCAGCTTAGGCCCCTCAGGCGGGGGCCAAGAGACCCAGTACTTC. This sequence encodes CASSLGPSGGGQETQYF. This chain uses TRBV5-1 with TRBJ2-5; 7 positions agree with TRBD2. The V gene end was trimmed by 2 bases and the J gene end by 1 base; junction bases not matched to a gene: 11. Germline V CDR1 and CDR2: SGHRS, YFSETQ. The CDR3 totals 17 residues.

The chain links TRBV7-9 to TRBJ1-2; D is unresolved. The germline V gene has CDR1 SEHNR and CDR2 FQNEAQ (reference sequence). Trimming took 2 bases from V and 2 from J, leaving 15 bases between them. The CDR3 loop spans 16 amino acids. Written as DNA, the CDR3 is TGTGCCAGCAGCTTACCCCCCGCCCCAGAAAACTATGGCTACACCTTC. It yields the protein CASSLPPAPENYGYTF.

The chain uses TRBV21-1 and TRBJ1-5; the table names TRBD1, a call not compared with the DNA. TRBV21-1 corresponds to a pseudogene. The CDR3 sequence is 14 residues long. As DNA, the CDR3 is TGTGCCAGCAGGTACAGGGAGAGCAATCAGCCCCAGCATTTT. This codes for CASRYRESNQPQHF.

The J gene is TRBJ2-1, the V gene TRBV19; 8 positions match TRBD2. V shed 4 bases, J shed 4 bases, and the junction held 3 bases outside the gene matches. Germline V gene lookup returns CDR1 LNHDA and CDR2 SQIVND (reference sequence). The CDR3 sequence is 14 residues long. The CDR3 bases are TGTGCCAGTAGTAGTACTAGCGGTTACAATGAGCAGTTCTTC. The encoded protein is CASSSTSGYNEQFF.

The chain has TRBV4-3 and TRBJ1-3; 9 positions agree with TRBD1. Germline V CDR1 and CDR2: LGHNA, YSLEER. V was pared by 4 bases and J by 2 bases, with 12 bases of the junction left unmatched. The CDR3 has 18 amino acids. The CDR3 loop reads CASSPLLGQGSPGNTIYF. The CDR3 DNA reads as TGCGCCAGCAGCCCCCTTTTAGGACAGGGGAGTCCTGGAAACACCATATATTTT.

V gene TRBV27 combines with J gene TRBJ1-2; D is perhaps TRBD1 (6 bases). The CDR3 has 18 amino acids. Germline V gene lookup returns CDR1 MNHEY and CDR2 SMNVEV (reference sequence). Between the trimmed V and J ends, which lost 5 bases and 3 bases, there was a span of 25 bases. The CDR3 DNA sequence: TGTGCCAGCAGTCCATATCCGGCAAAGTGGACAGCAGACTATGGCTACACCTTC. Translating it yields CASSPYPAKWTADYGYTF.

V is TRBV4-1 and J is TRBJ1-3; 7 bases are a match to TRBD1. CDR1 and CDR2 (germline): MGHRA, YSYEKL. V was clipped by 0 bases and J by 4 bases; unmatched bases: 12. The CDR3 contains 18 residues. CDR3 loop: CASSQDLQDRSGGNTIYF. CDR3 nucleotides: TGCGCCAGCAGCCAAGACCTCCAGGACAGGAGTGGGGGAAACACCATATATTTT.

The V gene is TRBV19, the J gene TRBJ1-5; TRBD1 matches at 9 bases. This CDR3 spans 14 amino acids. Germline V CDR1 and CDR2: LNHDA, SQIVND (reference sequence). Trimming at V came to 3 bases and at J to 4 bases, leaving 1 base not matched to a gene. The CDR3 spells CASSIGTGNQPQHF. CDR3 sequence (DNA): TGTGCCAGTAGTATCGGGACAGGGAATCAGCCCCAGCATTTT.

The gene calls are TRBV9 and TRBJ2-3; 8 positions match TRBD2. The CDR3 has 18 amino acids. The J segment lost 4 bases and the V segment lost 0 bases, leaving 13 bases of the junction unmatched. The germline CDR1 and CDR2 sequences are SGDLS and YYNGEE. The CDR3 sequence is CASSVEGGGRGVADTQYF. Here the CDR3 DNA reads TGTGCCAGCAGCGTAGAAGGAGGCGGGCGGGGGGTCGCAGATACGCAGTATTTT.

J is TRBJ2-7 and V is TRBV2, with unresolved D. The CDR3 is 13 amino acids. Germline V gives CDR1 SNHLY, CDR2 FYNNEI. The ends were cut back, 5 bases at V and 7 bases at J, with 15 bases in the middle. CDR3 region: CASSLVPKREQYF. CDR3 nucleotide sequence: TGTGCCAGCAGTCTGGTCCCCAAGAGGGAGCAGTACTTC.

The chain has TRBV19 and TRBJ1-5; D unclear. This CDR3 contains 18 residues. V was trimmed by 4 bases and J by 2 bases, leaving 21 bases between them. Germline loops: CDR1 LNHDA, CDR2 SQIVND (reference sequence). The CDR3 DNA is TGTGCCAGTAGTACCCTTTCCGGTCCCGGCGGTGGCAATCAGCCCCAGCATTTT. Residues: CASSTLSGPGGGNQPQHF.

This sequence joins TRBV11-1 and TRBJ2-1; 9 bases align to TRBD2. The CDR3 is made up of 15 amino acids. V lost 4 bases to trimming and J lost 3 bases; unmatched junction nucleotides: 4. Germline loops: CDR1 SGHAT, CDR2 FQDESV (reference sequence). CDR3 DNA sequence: TGTGCCAGCAGCTACCTAGCGGGGTTCTACAATGAGCAGTTCTTC. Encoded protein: CASSYLAGFYNEQFF.

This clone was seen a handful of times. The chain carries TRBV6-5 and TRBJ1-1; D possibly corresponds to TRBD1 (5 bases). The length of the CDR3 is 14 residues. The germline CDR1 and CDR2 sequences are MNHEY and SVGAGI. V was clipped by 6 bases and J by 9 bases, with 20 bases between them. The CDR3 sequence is CASSAEPETAQAFF. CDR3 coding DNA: TGTGCCAGCAGCGCAGAACCGGAGACAGCCCAAGCTTTCTTT.

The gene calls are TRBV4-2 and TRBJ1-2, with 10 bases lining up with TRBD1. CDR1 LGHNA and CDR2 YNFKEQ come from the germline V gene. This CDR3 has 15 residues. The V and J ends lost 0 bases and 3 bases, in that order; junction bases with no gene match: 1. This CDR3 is CASSQDGTGDYGYTF. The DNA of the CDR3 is TGTGCCAGCAGCCAAGATGGGACAGGGGACTATGGCTACACCTTC.

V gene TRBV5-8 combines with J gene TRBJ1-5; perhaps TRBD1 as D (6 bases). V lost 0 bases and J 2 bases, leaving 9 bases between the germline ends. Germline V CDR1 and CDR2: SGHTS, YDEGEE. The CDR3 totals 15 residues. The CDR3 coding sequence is TGTGCCAGCAGCTTGGAACAGGGCGGCAATCAGCCCCAGCATTTT. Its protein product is CASSLEQGGNQPQHF.

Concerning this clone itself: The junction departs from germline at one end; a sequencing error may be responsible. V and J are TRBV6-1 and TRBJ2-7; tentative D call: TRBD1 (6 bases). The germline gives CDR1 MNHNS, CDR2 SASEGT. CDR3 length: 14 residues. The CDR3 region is CASSEVGTTYGQYF. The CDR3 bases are TGTGCCAGCAGTGAAGTAGGGACAACCTACGGGCAGTACTTC.

CDR3 loop: CASSLGLLAGVRGETQYF. The CDR3 DNA is TGTGCCAGCAGCCTGGGCCTACTAGCGGGGGTGCGAGGCGAGACCCAGTACTTC. J is TRBJ2-5 and V is TRBV14; 11 bases align to TRBD2. The CDR3 spans 18 residues. J lost 5 bases, V lost 4 bases, and 15 bases had no gene match. The germline gives CDR1 SGHDN, CDR2 FVKESK.

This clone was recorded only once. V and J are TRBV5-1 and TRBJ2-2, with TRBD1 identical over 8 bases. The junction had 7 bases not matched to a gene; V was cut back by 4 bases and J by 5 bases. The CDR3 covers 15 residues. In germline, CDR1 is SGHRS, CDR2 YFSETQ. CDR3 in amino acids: CASSPGQVGTGELFF. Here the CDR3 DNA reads TGCGCCAGCAGCCCGGGACAGGTTGGAACCGGGGAGCTGTTTTTT.